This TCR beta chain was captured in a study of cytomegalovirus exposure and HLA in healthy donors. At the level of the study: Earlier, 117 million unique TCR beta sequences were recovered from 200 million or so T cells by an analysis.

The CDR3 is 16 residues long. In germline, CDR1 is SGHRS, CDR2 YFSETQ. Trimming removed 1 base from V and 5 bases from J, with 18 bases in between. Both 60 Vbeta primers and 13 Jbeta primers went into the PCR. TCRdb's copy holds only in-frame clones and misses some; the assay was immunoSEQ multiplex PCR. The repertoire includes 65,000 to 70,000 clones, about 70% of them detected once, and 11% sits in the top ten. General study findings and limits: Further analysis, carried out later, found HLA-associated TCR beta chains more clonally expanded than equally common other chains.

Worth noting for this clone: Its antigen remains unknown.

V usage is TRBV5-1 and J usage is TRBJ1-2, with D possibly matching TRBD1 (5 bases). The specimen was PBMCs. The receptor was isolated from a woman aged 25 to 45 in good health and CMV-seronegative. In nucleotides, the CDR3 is TGCGCCAGCAGCTTGAGCGTCCCCGGGGGGAATTATGGCTACACCTTC. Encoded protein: CASSLSVPGGNYGYTF.